The clone carrying this T cell receptor beta chain was recorded a few times. Antigen: not known. Germline CDR1 is SQVTM and CDR2 is ANQGSEA. J gave up 4 bases and V 7 bases, and 10 bases lay outside the gene matches. The CDR3 totals 14 residues. The source of the sample is a study of a mutant IDH1 vaccine in newly diagnosed glioma. Study-level background: The start of vaccination came 4-6 weeks after radiotherapy alone, or with temozolomide cycles. Those enrolled had earlier been treated with radiotherapy, temozolomide, or both, mostly both.

Data came from immunoSEQ multiplex PCR; TCRdb stores just in-frame clones and leaves some out. The sample lists roughly 35,000 clones, over 70% occurring once. Indicated time point: week 47, end of study. Every vaccination contained 300 ug of the mutant IDH1 20-mer peptide and was paired with topical imiquimod. Those who donated had recent WHO grade 3 or 4 IDH1-mutant, ATRX-lost astrocytomas. The material sequenced was PBMCs, taken from a glioma patient whose treatment included an IDH1 peptide vaccine. This clonotype was sampled from a man in his forties with glioma. This rearrangement joins TRBV29-1 to TRBJ1-1, with 9 nucleotides matching TRBD1. The CDR3 nucleotides read TGCAGCGCCCGGGACAGGGTCTATGGCACTGAAGCTTTCTTT. This sequence encodes CSARDRVYGTEAFF.